The 20 T cell receptor beta chains presented below share a single source sample, sequenced in a study of T cells in localized non-small cell lung cancer. Using immunoSEQ multiplex PCR, the repertoire was profiled, and TCRdb retains in-frame clones only, with some absent. The profile shows 100,000 to 150,000 clones, roughly 90% of them singletons. The sequencing here drew on peripheral blood, taken before any cancer treatment. The receptors derive from a female donor over 55 with stage I lung adenocarcinoma.

The chain employs TRBV28 and TRBJ1-1, with 9 nucleotides matching TRBD1. V lost 6 bases, J lost 1 base, and 9 bases stayed unmatched. CDR3 length: 16 amino acids. Germline V gene lookup returns CDR1 MDHEN and CDR2 SYDVKM. The CDR3 reads CASSVTGGRWNTEAFF. Written as DNA, the CDR3 is TGTGCCAGCAGCGTAACAGGGGGCAGATGGAACACTGAAGCTTTCTTT.

The chain is built from TRBV7-6 and TRBJ2-7, with TRBD2 matching over 8 bases. Germline CDR1 SGHVS, CDR2 FNYEAQ. This CDR3 contains 15 residues. V lost 1 base and J lost 6; bases outside the gene matches: 8. DNA of the CDR3: TGTGCCAGCAGCTTAGGGGCGGGACTAGAGGGCGAGCAGTACTTC. It translates to CASSLGAGLEGEQYF.

The V and J genes are TRBV18 and TRBJ2-3; no clear D. The germline gives CDR1 KGHSH, CDR2 LQKENI. The length of the CDR3 is 14 residues. Between the trimmed V and J ends, which lost 3 bases and 1 base, there was a span of 8 bases. Written as DNA, the CDR3 is TGTGCCAGCTCACCGGACGGAGGCACAGATACGCAGTATTTT. Translated, it gives CASSPDGGTDTQYF.

The chain uses TRBV9 and TRBJ2-5; 7 bases align to TRBD2. Germline V gene sequence: CDR1 SGDLS, CDR2 YYNGEE. This CDR3 is built from 14 residues. The V segment lost 4 bases and the J segment 4 bases; nucleotides outside the gene matches: 7. CDR3 bases: TGTGCCAGCAGCCAGCGGGGTACGGTAGAGACCCAGTACTTC. Protein: CASSQRGTVETQYF.

The chain has TRBV2 and TRBJ1-5, with D hard to call. The germline gives CDR1 SNHLY, CDR2 FYNNEI. The CDR3 contains 14 residues. V was clipped by 8 bases and J by 3 bases, with 14 bases between them. CDR3 nucleotides: TGTGCCAGCCGGAGGCAGGCTAACAATCAGCCCCAGCATTTT. Its translation is CASRRQANNQPQHF.

The V call is TRBV19, the J call TRBJ2-7; the D is unclear. Germline values: CDR1 LNHDA, CDR2 SQIVND (reference sequence). Trimming removed 6 bases at V and 1 base at J, with 7 bases between. The CDR3 has 12 residues. The DNA for the CDR3 is TGTGCCAGTAGCAAGACATCCTACGAGCAGTACTTC. It is translated as CASSKTSYEQYF.

V usage is TRBV28 and J usage is TRBJ2-1, with 9 bases that match TRBD2. The CDR3 contains 16 residues. With 2 bases clipped from V and 2 bases from J, the junction kept 4 bases outside the gene matches. Germline V gene sequence: CDR1 MDHEN, CDR2 SYDVKM. The CDR3 reads CASSLGAGGPYNEQFF. The CDR3 DNA reads TGTGCCAGCAGTTTAGGGGCGGGAGGGCCCTACAATGAGCAGTTCTTC.

This chain joins TRBV30 and TRBJ1-3, with D maybe TRBD1 (6 bases). V shed 4 bases and J shed 3 bases, with 19 bases lying between them. CDR1 and CDR2 from the germline V gene are GTSNPN and SVGIG (reference sequence). There are 16 residues in the CDR3. The CDR3 protein is CAWTPRGGGGGNTIYF. CDR3 DNA: TGTGCCTGGACCCCGAGGGGAGGGGGTGGTGGAAACACCATATATTTT.

This clone appeared once. This chain connects TRBV7-3 to TRBJ1-2; possible D gene TRBD1, 5 bases. The V gene's germline CDR1 is SGHTA and CDR2 FQGTGA. V lost 2 bases and J 7 bases, leaving 14 bases between the germline ends. This CDR3 is 14 amino acids long. This CDR3 reads CASSLGGASGGYTF. CDR3 in DNA: TGTGCCAGCAGCTTAGGGGGAGCAAGCGGTGGCTACACCTTC.

The chain has TRBV27 and TRBJ1-2; D unclear. This CDR3 comprises 13 residues. The germline gives CDR1 MNHEY, CDR2 SMNVEV (reference sequence). Trimming cost V 5 bases and J 3 bases, with 10 bases left between them. This CDR3 is CASSAEWDYGYTF. CDR3 coding DNA: TGTGCCAGCAGTGCCGAGTGGGACTATGGCTACACCTTC.

This clone showed up just once. The chain recombines TRBV9 with TRBJ2-7; 8 nucleotides agree with TRBD2. Germline V gene sequence: CDR1 SGDLS, CDR2 YYNGEE. The CDR3 extends over 14 amino acids. With V trimmed by 5 bases and J by 3 bases, 7 bases remained unmatched. Here the CDR3 DNA reads TGTGCCAGCAGTGATACTAGCGGTGGCTACGAGCAGTACTTC. Protein product: CASSDTSGGYEQYF.

The chain uses TRBV10-1 and TRBJ2-3; D is undetermined. The CDR3 is 14 amino acids. Trimming stripped 2 bases from V and 1 base from J, with 7 bases between. Germline V gives CDR1 WNHNN, CDR2 SYGVQD (reference sequence). The CDR3 reads CASSERVGTDTQYF. In DNA, the CDR3 is TGCGCCAGCAGTGAGAGGGTCGGCACAGATACGCAGTATTTT.

This chain uses TRBV11-1 with TRBJ2-1; D call uncertain. CDR1 SGHAT and CDR2 FQDESV come from the germline V gene (reference sequence). V lost 5 bases, J lost 10 bases, and 21 bases lay in between. The CDR3 consists of 15 residues. The DNA for the CDR3 is TGTGCCAGCAGCACCCGGTTGGGCTGGGGTCAGGAGCAGTTCTTC. This codes for CASSTRLGWGQEQFF.

V gene TRBV29-1 combines with J gene TRBJ2-5; no clear D. Germline CDR1 SQVTM, CDR2 ANQGSEA. The V end lost 3 bases, the J end lost 1 base, and 6 bases lay between the germline ends. CDR3 length equals 12 residues. CDR3 amino acids: CSVDDGQETQYF. DNA of the CDR3: TGCAGCGTTGATGACGGCCAAGAGACCCAGTACTTC.

The genes are TRBV5-4 and TRBJ1-2; 9 bases line up with TRBD1. CDR3 length: 14 residues. With 2 bases clipped from V and 3 bases from J, the junction kept 2 bases outside the gene matches. The germline CDR1 and CDR2 sequences are SGHNT and YYREEE (reference sequence). This chain's CDR3 is CASSFGQGYYGYTF. CDR3 DNA: TGTGCCAGCAGCTTCGGACAGGGGTACTATGGCTACACCTTC.

The chain links TRBV10-3 to TRBJ2-1; perhaps TRBD1 as D (6 bases). V lost 7 bases and J 6 bases, leaving 16 bases between the germline ends. The CDR3 totals 14 residues. Looked up from germline, CDR1 is ENHRY and CDR2 is SYGVKD. The DNA of the CDR3 is TGTGCCATCACAAGGACAGAGAATTTCAATGAGCAGTTCTTC. Amino acids: CAITRTENFNEQFF.

V is TRBV27 and J is TRBJ2-1, with TRBD1 as a possible D gene (6 bases). In germline, CDR1 is MNHEY, CDR2 SMNVEV (reference sequence). The CDR3 runs 14 residues. The V end was cut by 6 bases, the J end by 3 bases, with 12 bases between. The CDR3 DNA sequence: TGTGCCAGCAGCACCTCGGACAGCTACAATGAGCAGTTCTTC. Its translation is CASSTSDSYNEQFF.

The chain links TRBV9 to TRBJ2-7; 7 bases line up with TRBD1. Trimming cost V 3 bases and J 5 bases; bases outside gene matches: 11. CDR3 length: 15 residues. Per the germline V gene, CDR1 is SGDLS and CDR2 is YYNGEE. This CDR3 reads CASSASTGTLNEQYF. DNA for the CDR3: TGTGCCAGCAGCGCTTCGACAGGGACATTGAACGAGCAGTACTTC.

The gene calls are TRBV29-1 and TRBJ2-5; 7 bases agree with TRBD1. Trimming at V came to 5 bases and at J to 4 bases, leaving 1 base not matched to a gene. This CDR3 has 11 residues. Germline assignment: CDR1 SQVTM and CDR2 ANQGSEA. The CDR3 is CSVRDRETQYF. The CDR3 region has the DNA TGCAGCGTTAGGGACAGAGAGACCCAGTACTTC.

The chain combines TRBV7-3 with TRBJ2-3; 9 bases line up with TRBD2. Germline V gene lookup returns CDR1 SGHTA and CDR2 FQGTGA. This CDR3 region has 15 residues. With 5 bases clipped from V and 4 bases from J, the junction kept 7 bases outside the gene matches. The CDR3 region has the DNA TGTGCCAGCAGCCCTCTAGCGGGAAGTCCAGATACGCAGTATTTT. This sequence encodes CASSPLAGSPDTQYF.